The clone carrying this TCR beta chain has only one observation. The CDR3 covers 15 residues. CDR1 and CDR2 (germline): SGHVS, FQNEAQ. V was clipped by 4 bases and J by 5 bases; unmatched bases: 9. As processed by the authors: By means of reference gene primer amplification, nucleated cell counts were estimated. Produced via immunoSEQ multiplex PCR; TCRdb's table is partial and in-frame only. Clone size and the V and J calls come from that table; the DNA yielded D and trimming. Of 180,000 or so clones in the sample, roughly four fifths were seen once. The data originate from a study of blood T cell repertoires in COVID-19. About the research overall: Specimens from acute and convalescent COVID-19 originated in the United States, Italy and Spain. The cDNA or gDNA used as material had been derived from T cells, B-cell-depleted T cells, or PBMCs.

This receptor was identified in a man in his forties or fifties who had recovered from COVID-19. The chain links TRBV7-8 to TRBJ2-5; TRBD2 matches 8 bases. The sample was peripheral blood. CDR3 sequence (DNA): TGTGCCAGCAGCTCCAATAGCGGGGTGGGGGAGACCCAGTACTTC. This encodes CASSSNSGVGETQYF.